A selection of T cell receptor beta chains follows, all from one sample in a study of vaccination and CD4 T cells after COVID-19. TCRdb reanalysed the PCR reads using MiXCR and keeps one entry per CDR3 protein. Here the sample spans 12,000 or so distinct CDR3 sequences, 30% to 40% being singletons. Antigens of these TCRs are unknown. The sequences come from CD4+ T cells from blood, cultured in vitro, collected before SARS-CoV-2 vaccination. The receptors come from a human donor who received a COVID-19 vaccine. Each CDR3 is given with its conserved first and last residue. A D gene is named only where the DNA matches it firmly. Not every row has a clone size; where given, it reads once, few, many or a size class.

>TRBJ2-2|NA|TRBV7-2|few
TGTGCCAGCAGCCTGAAGTTCGGTTCCGCCGGGGAGCTGTTTTTT
CASSLKFGSAGELFF
>TRBJ1-5|NA|TRBV15|NA
TGTGCCACCAGCAGAGATCGCGGGGGGCTATATCAGCCCCAGCATTTT
CATSRDRGGLYQPQHF
>TRBJ1-6|TRBD1|TRBV19|NA
TGTGCCAGTAAGGAGGGGGACAGGGTGCATTCACCCCTCCACTTT
CASKEGDRVHSPLHF
>TRBJ1-2|NA|TRBV25-1|few
TGTGCCAGCAGTGAATATATTCAGGGGAGCGGCTACACCTTC
CASSEYIQGSGYTF
>TRBJ2-1|NA|TRBV24-1|NA
TGTGCCACCAGTGATTTGGGGGGTGAGGAATATGAGCAGTTCTTC
CATSDLGGEEYEQFF
>TRBJ2-2|NA|TRBV19|NA
TGTGCCAGTACCAGGTCCGGACTCACCCTAAACACCGGGGAGCTGTTTTTT
CASTRSGLTLNTGELFF
>TRBJ1-6|NA|TRBV6-5|NA
TGTGCCAGCAGTTACGCTGGTGGGGGGAGACATAATTCACCCCTCCACTTT
CASSYAGGGRHNSPLHF
>TRBJ1-2|NA|TRBV5-4|NA
TGTGCCAGCAGCTTGGCGGGCAGGGATGACTATGGCTACACCTTC
CASSLAGRDDYGYTF
>TRBJ2-1|NA|TRBV30|few
TGTGCCTGGAGTCCGTTGACGGGGCAGTTCTTC
CAWSPLTGQFF
>TRBJ1-5|NA|TRBV19|NA
TGTGCCAGTAGTATGCCAGGGTTCAATCAGCCCCAGCATTTT
CASSMPGFNQPQHF
>TRBJ1-1|TRBD1|TRBV30|few
TGTGCCTGGATTGGGACAGGGGCTAAGAACACTGAAGCTTTCTTT
CAWIGTGAKNTEAFF
>TRBJ2-3|TRBD2|TRBV30|few
TGTGCCTGGAGCCTGACTAGCGGGGCGGTAGATACGCAGTATTTT
CAWSLTSGAVDTQYF
>TRBJ2-7|NA|TRBV6-1|NA
TGTGCCAGCAGTCGGAAGGGCGGAGACTCCTACGAGCAGTACTTC
CASSRKGGDSYEQYF
>TRBJ1-1|NA|TRBV27|few
TGTGCCAGCAGTTTATTATCGGGGGGCGCAGCTTTCTTT
CASSLLSGGAAFF
>TRBJ1-6|NA|TRBV5-1|few
TGCGCCAGCAGCTTGAAGTGGCCCGGGGAAGGTTCACCCCTCCACTTT
CASSLKWPGEGSPLHF
>TRBJ2-5|NA|TRBV24-1|few
TGTGCCACCAGTGAGTTGGGTGGGGAGACCCAGTACTTC
CATSELGGETQYF
>TRBJ2-7|NA|TRBV6-1|NA
TGTGCCAGCAGTGTGGCGAGGACCCACTCCTACGAGCAGTACTTC
CASSVARTHSYEQYF
>TRBJ2-1|NA|TRBV7-8|NA
TGTGCCAGCAGCTCGGGACTTATCCGGGGCTCCTACAATGAGCAGTTCTTC
CASSSGLIRGSYNEQFF
>TRBJ1-3|NA|TRBV6-5|few
TGTGCCAGCAGTTTTGGGCGACTAAGCTCTGGAAACACCATATATTTT
CASSFGRLSSGNTIYF
>TRBJ2-7|TRBD2|TRBV7-8|NA
TGTGCCAGCGGCGACCGGGGGGGCAGGACCTACGAGCAGTACTTC
CASGDRGGRTYEQYF
>TRBJ2-7|TRBD1|TRBV5-1|NA
TGCGCCAGCAGCCCCGGGCGGGACAGGGGGGAGCAGTACTTC
CASSPGRDRGEQYF
>TRBJ2-7|TRBD1|TRBV2|NA
TGTGCCAGCAGTGAGGTCAGGACAGGGGCCAAGCAGTACTTC
CASSEVRTGAKQYF
>TRBJ2-5|TRBD2|TRBV7-3|few
TGTGCCAGCAGCCCCGGGGCGAACCCGGGGGGGGAGACCCAGTACTTC
CASSPGANPGGETQYF
>TRBJ2-5|TRBD2|TRBV7-3|NA
TGTGCCAGCAGCGCAAGCGGGGGGGGGTTGGAGACCCAGTACTTC
CASSASGGGLETQYF
>TRBJ2-5|TRBD2|TRBV2|NA
TGTGCCAGCAGTGAAGGGCTAGCGGGGGGCCGAGGGGCCCAGTACTTC
CASSEGLAGGRGAQYF
>TRBJ2-5|TRBD2|TRBV27|NA
TGTGCCAGCAGTTTGGCTGGTAGCGGGGGGTTGACCCAGTACTTC
CASSLAGSGGLTQYF
>TRBJ1-1|TRBD1|TRBV5-1|NA
TGCGCCAGCAGCGCGACAGGGTACCCGAACACTGAAGCTTTCTTT
CASSATGYPNTEAFF
>TRBJ2-7|NA|TRBV6-1|few
TGTGCCAGCAGGGACCACAGGGATTGGGGGGACGAGCAGTACTTC
CASRDHRDWGDEQYF
>TRBJ1-1|NA|TRBV6-1|few
TGTGCCAGCAGGAAGCAACACACGAGAGGGAACACTGAAGCTTTCTTT
CASRKQHTRGNTEAFF
>TRBJ1-1|TRBD1|TRBV6-1|NA
TGTGCCAGCAGGAGACAGGGGGTGAACACTGAAGCTTTCTTT
CASRRQGVNTEAFF
>TRBJ1-6|NA|TRBV7-3|NA
TGTGCCAGCAGCCGGGACGGTTATAATTCACCCCTCCACTTT
CASSRDGYNSPLHF